The clone carrying this T cell receptor beta chain was recorded many times. Its antigen remains unidentified. 5'RACE template switching produced TCR cDNA carrying a universal primer site and UMIs. TCRdb called the 5' RACE reads again in MiXCR, with one record for every CDR3 protein. The sample has about 250,000 distinct CDR3 sequences, around 3.5% seen once. These data belong to a study of T cells after yellow fever vaccination. This CDR3 contains 12 residues. V lost 4 bases, J lost 4 bases, and 7 bases lay in between. Germline V CDR1 and CDR2: SGHTA, FQGNSA. The study's findings and limits: Of the clonotypes, a small share occurred in both CD4 and CD8 compartments.

V is TRBV7-2 and J is TRBJ1-1; no definite D call. The specimen comprised PBMCs, sampled 15 days after the yellow fever booster vaccination. This receptor was obtained from a man aged 18 to 30 who received the YFV17D yellow fever vaccine. The CDR3 nucleotides are TGTGCCAGCAGCTCTGCCGTCACTGAAGCTTTCTTT. Translating it yields CASSSAVTEAFF.